These T cell receptor beta chains were read from a single sample in a study of radiation and T cells in renal cell carcinoma. Only in-frame clones appear in the TCRdb table, and some are missing; sequencing was by immunoSEQ multiplex PCR. The sample has some 150,000 clones, roughly 80% seen once. The material was blood, obtained from a patient whose treatment included radiotherapy and nephrectomy. These receptors all stem from a woman aged 45 to 65 with renal cell carcinoma. CDR3s include the opening cysteine and the closing phenylalanine or tryptophan. A D gene is named only where the DNA matches it firmly. Rows give clone size only sometimes, using once, few, many, or a class for an expanded clone.

>TRBJ2-2|TRBV5-5|NA|NA
CASSLGQGANTGELFF
TGTGCCAGCAGCTTGGGGCAGGGCGCGAACACCGGGGAGCTGTTTTTT
>TRBJ2-7|TRBV5-1|NA|NA
CASSLRYGSGEQYF
TGCGCCAGCAGCTTGAGGTACGGTTCGGGCGAGCAGTACTTC
>TRBJ1-2|TRBV1|NA|NA
CTSSQGPPGQPNYGYTF
TGCACCAGCAGCCAAGGCCCCCCGGGACAGCCTAACTATGGCTACACCTTC
>TRBJ1-2|TRBV27|NA|NA
CASSLTYRDYGYTF
TGTGCCAGCAGTTTAACATACAGGGACTATGGCTACACCTTC
>TRBJ2-1|TRBV28|TRBD2|few
CASSDSGSSYNEQFF
TGTGCCAGCAGTGATAGCGGGAGCTCCTACAATGAGCAGTTCTTC
>TRBJ2-3|TRBV18|NA|NA
CASSRTTDTQYF
TGTGCCAGCTCAAGAACGACAGATACGCAGTATTTT
>TRBJ1-2|TRBV5-4|NA|many
CASSAQGRINYGYTF
TGTGCCAGCAGCGCCCAGGGACGGATTAACTATGGCTACACCTTC
>TRBJ1-6|TRBV4-3|NA|once
CASSVRGNNSPLHF
TGCGCCAGCAGCGTCCGGGGGAACAATTCACCCCTCCACTTT
>TRBJ1-1|TRBV7-2|TRBD1|NA
CASSLLRGGGKSEAFF
TGTGCCAGCAGCTTACTGCGGGGAGGGGGCAAGTCTGAAGCTTTCTTT
>TRBJ1-4|TRBV2|NA|once
CASSDSRYNEKLFF
TGTGCCAGCAGTGACTCCAGATATAATGAAAAACTGTTTTTT
>TRBJ1-1|TRBV5-1|NA|NA
CASSLSGGIDTEAFF
TGCGCCAGCAGCTTGTCTGGGGGGATAGACACTGAAGCTTTCTTT
>TRBJ1-4|TRBV5-1|NA|NA
CASSLYRDEKLFF
TGCGCCAGCAGCTTGTATCGTGATGAAAAACTGTTTTTT
>TRBJ1-1|TRBV9|TRBD1|NA
CASSAGTGITEAFF
TGTGCCAGCAGCGCCGGGACAGGTATCACTGAAGCTTTCTTT
>TRBJ2-7|TRBV30|TRBD1|NA
CAWSRKGAFDEQYF
TGTGCCTGGAGTAGGAAGGGGGCGTTTGACGAGCAGTACTTC
>TRBJ1-1|TRBV19|NA|NA
CASGLGAFF
TGTGCCAGTGGGTTAGGAGCTTTCTTT
>TRBJ1-2|TRBV6-5|TRBD1|few
CASRWTGSQGYTF
TGTGCCAGCAGGTGGACAGGCTCTCAAGGCTACACCTTC
>TRBJ1-5|TRBV5-6|NA|NA
CASSSGTRNNQPQHF
TGTGCCAGCAGTTCCGGGACACGGAACAATCAGCCCCAGCATTTT
>TRBJ2-7|TRBV29-1|NA|NA
CSVEPTGGLRAEQYF
TGCAGCGTTGAACCGACTGGGGGGCTCCGTGCCGAGCAGTACTTC
>TRBJ2-7|TRBV4-3|TRBD2|NA
CASSQDRGGWSEQYF
TGCGCCAGCAGCCAAGATCGGGGAGGGTGGAGCGAGCAGTACTTC
>TRBJ2-3|TRBV2|NA|once
CASSDREPTDTQYF
TGTGCCAGCAGTGACAGGGAACCCACAGATACGCAGTATTTT
>TRBJ2-1|TRBV7-6|TRBD2|NA
CASSSRGTSGNNEQFF
TGTGCCAGCAGCTCGAGGGGGACTAGCGGAAACAATGAGCAGTTCTTC
>TRBJ2-7|TRBV28|NA|NA
CASMIDSYEQYF
TGTGCCAGTATGATAGACAGCTACGAGCAGTACTTC
>TRBJ1-4|TRBV27|NA|NA
CASSPEYGDEKLFF
TGTGCCAGCAGCCCCGAATATGGGGACGAAAAACTGTTTTTT
>TRBJ2-7|TRBV19|TRBD1|NA
CASSILQGAYEQYF
TGTGCCAGTAGTATACTACAGGGGGCCTACGAGCAGTACTTC
>TRBJ2-4|TRBV6-5|NA|NA
CASGSRGAKNIQYF
TGTGCCAGCGGCTCCAGGGGTGCCAAAAACATTCAGTACTTC
>TRBJ2-2|TRBV2|NA|NA
CASSGSAKAGGELFF
TGTGCCAGCAGTGGGTCAGCAAAGGCCGGCGGGGAGCTGTTTTTT
>TRBJ2-5|TRBV25-1|NA|NA
CASSEYAVPQETQYF
TGTGCCAGCAGTGAATACGCGGTACCACAAGAGACCCAGTACTTC
>TRBJ1-2|TRBV5-1|TRBD1|NA
CASSLVPGGYGYTF
TGCGCCAGCAGCTTGGTACCAGGGGGATATGGCTACACCTTC
>TRBJ1-2|TRBV29-1|TRBD1|NA
CSVETGGLNYGYTF
TGCAGCGTGGAAACAGGGGGGCTCAACTATGGCTACACCTTC